Presented here are 16 T cell receptor beta chains from one specimen sequenced in a study of blood T cell repertoires in COVID-19. TCRdb's table, derived via immunoSEQ multiplex PCR, lists solely in-frame clones and lacks some. Of over 250,000 clones listed, roughly 89% are singletons. Sequences were obtained from peripheral blood. Receptors were obtained from a man aged 50-59 years with acute or convalescent COVID-19.

The chain uses TRBV28 and TRBJ2-7, with 9 bases aligning to TRBD1. This CDR3 contains 14 residues. J was trimmed by 2 bases and V by 5 bases; bases with no gene match: 4. Germline CDR1 and CDR2: MDHEN and SYDVKM. The CDR3 sequence is CASSTGGLPYEQYF. The CDR3 bases are TGTGCCAGCAGTACAGGGGGCTTACCCTACGAGCAGTACTTC.

The chain recombines TRBV19 with TRBJ1-3, with D uncertain. This CDR3 is 13 amino acids long. Trimming stripped 3 bases from V and 4 bases from J, with 7 bases between. Germline V gives CDR1 LNHDA, CDR2 SQIVND (reference sequence). The CDR3 DNA follows: TGTGCCAGTAGTATGACTGTAGGAAACACCATATATTTT. Amino acids: CASSMTVGNTIYF.

The chain combines TRBV11-1 with TRBJ2-7, with 9 bases matching TRBD1. The CDR3 is made up of 14 amino acids. Germline CDR1 SGHAT, CDR2 FQDESV (reference sequence). V gave up 6 bases and J gave up 3 bases; unmatched junction bases: 6. The CDR3: CASSLGTGRYEQYF. As DNA, the CDR3 is TGTGCCAGCAGTCTGGGGACAGGGCGCTACGAGCAGTACTTC.

The chain employs TRBV7-3 and TRBJ2-1; D possibly corresponds to TRBD2 (5 bases). Germline CDR1 reads SGHTA; CDR2 reads FQGTGA. Trimming cost V 5 bases and J 7 bases, with 15 bases left between them. The CDR3 covers 14 residues. The CDR3 coding sequence is TGTGCCAGCAGCCCCACCGGATGGAGGAATGAGCAGTTCTTC. Its translation is CASSPTGWRNEQFF.

V usage is TRBV5-4 and J usage is TRBJ1-2; 7 positions match TRBD1. The CDR3 length is 14 residues. V was clipped by 3 bases and J by 5 bases; unmatched bases: 7. Germline CDR1 is SGHNT and CDR2 is YYREEE (reference sequence). CDR3 loop: CASSWGTATYGYTF. The CDR3 nucleotides read TGTGCCAGCAGCTGGGGGACAGCCACTTATGGCTACACCTTC.

The chain is built from TRBV18 and TRBJ1-1, with D hard to call. CDR1 is KGHSH, CDR2 LQKENI, per germline. The CDR3 is 13 amino acids. With 3 bases removed from V and 5 bases from J, the gap between germline ends came to 10 bases. This CDR3 is CASSPTTWTEAFF. CDR3 bases: TGTGCCAGCTCACCTACAACGTGGACTGAAGCTTTCTTT.

This clone was detected once. The genes are TRBV29-1 and TRBJ1-2; D not certain. Trimming cost V 6 bases and J 2 bases, with 13 bases left between them. CDR1 SQVTM and CDR2 ANQGSEA come from the germline V gene. This CDR3 region has 13 residues. This chain's CDR3 is CSVRGSENYGYTF. The CDR3 nucleotides are TGCAGCGTCCGCGGGTCAGAAAACTATGGCTACACCTTC.

This chain connects TRBV29-1 to TRBJ1-5, with 8 nucleotides matching TRBD1. The CDR3 spans 13 residues. V lost 5 bases, J lost 6 bases, and 6 bases stayed unmatched. CDR1 and CDR2 (germline): SQVTM, ANQGSEA. The CDR3 reads CSVQDRVGQPQHF. The CDR3 nucleotides are TGCAGCGTTCAGGACAGGGTGGGTCAGCCCCAGCATTTT.

This chain uses TRBV10-3 with TRBJ1-2; 9 nucleotides match TRBD1. The CDR3 sequence is 15 residues long. Unmatched junction bases numbered 9, after V lost 10 bases and J lost 0 bases. The germline gives CDR1 ENHRY, CDR2 SYGVKD. This CDR3 is CANNRDRDSNYGYTF. The CDR3 DNA follows: TGTGCCAACAACCGGGACAGGGATTCTAACTATGGCTACACCTTC.

V usage is TRBV2 and J usage is TRBJ2-1, with D possibly matching TRBD2 (5 bases). Trimming took off 1 base at V and 2 bases at J, with 12 bases between the two ends. This CDR3 contains 16 residues. CDR1 and CDR2 from the germline V gene are SNHLY and FYNNEI. The DNA for the CDR3 is TGTGCCAGCAGTGAAGTGGCCCCCGGGGCCTACAATGAGCAGTTCTTC. Translating it yields CASSEVAPGAYNEQFF. The variable domain in full, completed from reference TRBV2 and TRBJ2-1, reads EPEVTQTPSHQVTQMGQEVILRCVPISNHLYFYWYRQILGQKVEFLVSFYNNEISEKSEIFDDQFSVERPDGSNFTLKIRSTKLEDSAMYFCASSEVAPGAYNEQFFGPGTRLTVL.

The chain is built from TRBV27 and TRBJ1-1; possible D gene TRBD1, 5 bases. CDR3 length: 15 amino acids. Between the trimmed V and J ends, which lost 2 bases and 1 base, there was a span of 11 bases. Germline V gene lookup returns CDR1 MNHEY and CDR2 SMNVEV (reference sequence). The DNA for the CDR3 is TGTGCCAGCAGTTTACACACAGGAGCGAACACTGAAGCTTTCTTT. As protein: CASSLHTGANTEAFF.

The CDR3 sequence is CASSYGGHYGYTF. For the CDR3, the DNA is TGTGCCAGCAGTTACGGGGGCCACTATGGCTACACCTTC. The genes are TRBV6-5 and TRBJ1-2; possibly TRBD1 for D (6 bases). Trimming stripped 2 bases from V and 3 bases from J, with 7 bases between. Germline V gene data show CDR1 as MNHEY and CDR2 as SVGAGI. The CDR3 spans 13 residues.

The chain has TRBV19 and TRBJ1-2; D gene unclear. The V and J ends lost 3 bases and 2 bases respectively, with 7 bases between them. The germline gives CDR1 LNHDA, CDR2 SQIVND (reference sequence). The CDR3 has 13 amino acids. This chain's CDR3 is CASSIGGNYGYTF. For the CDR3, the DNA is TGTGCCAGTAGTATTGGCGGGAACTATGGCTACACCTTC.

For this clone: This CDR3 is also generated by other DNA sequences in the sample. The chain joins TRBV3-1 (or the pseudogene TRBV3-2) to TRBJ2-1, with 9 bases aligning to TRBD2. The CDR3 sequence is 16 residues long. CDR1 is LGHDT and CDR2 is YNNKEL in the germline V gene (reference sequence). Losses at the gene ends were 1 base for V and 4 bases for J; bases not matched to a gene: 5. As DNA, the CDR3 is TGTGCCAGCAGCCAAGTAGGGAGCGGGGGGTACAATGAGCAGTTCTTC. This encodes CASSQVGSGGYNEQFF.

The V and J genes are TRBV30 and TRBJ2-3; 7 bases match TRBD2. The ends lost 0 bases at V and 2 bases at J; junction bases unmatched: 5. Germline V gene sequence: CDR1 GTSNPN, CDR2 SVGIG (reference sequence). The CDR3 is 15 residues long. Here the CDR3 reads CAWSVGRGNTDTQYF. In DNA form, the CDR3 reads TGTGCCTGGAGTGTCGGGCGGGGGAACACAGATACGCAGTATTTT.

This clone was seen a handful of times. This rearrangement joins TRBV7-6 to TRBJ2-5; maybe TRBD2 (6 bases). Germline V gives CDR1 SGHVS, CDR2 FNYEAQ. There are 17 residues in the CDR3. Trimming removed 5 bases at V and 5 bases at J, with 24 bases between. In DNA form, the CDR3 reads TGTGCCAGCAGCAGACACCTCGGGACTCCGAAAGGTGAGACCCAGTACTTC. It codes for CASSRHLGTPKGETQYF.